Listed here is a single T cell receptor beta chain. This clonotype was found a few times. The target of this receptor is not known. No qualities accompany the bases; no much larger clone lies one base away. According to the study, the label for this sample's treatment or condition signals: allogeneic hematopoietic cell transplantation with graft depleted of TCRalphabeta T cells and CD19 B cells. The transplant recipients were children given TCRalphabeta/CD19-depleted allogeneic hematopoietic cell grafts. The library was made by PCR. TCRdb records Illumina HiSeq 2500 as the sequencer. TCR libraries were prepared with molecular barcoding, using unique molecular identifiers to normalize TCRbeta repertoire quantification. TCRdb redid the processing of the public reads, applying fastp at Q25 and MiXCR, and retained in-frame beta chains. One record per CDR3 amino acid sequence lists the most common genes and DNA. Recorded for this sample are about 980,000 distinct CDR3 sequences; 25% to 35% of them occurred a single time. Jointly, the top ten make up about 28% of the sample.

For CDR1 and CDR2, the germline V gene lists MNHEY and SVGAGI. V and J are truncated by 0 bases and 5 bases respectively, leaving an intervening sequence of 16 bases. Its CDR3 holds 16 amino acids, cysteine through phenylalanine. Only the CDR3 portion is preserved as DNA: 48 bases, with reading frame beginning at the first base. The sample belongs to a study of T-cell reconstitution after alpha-beta-depleted transplantation in children (dated by TCRdb to 2016 to 2018). Describing the broader study: The study quantitatively tracked T-cell immune reconstitution after TCRalphabeta/CD19-depleted allogeneic hematopoietic cell transplantation in children using TCR repertoire profiling. The research as a whole found: In some patients, the high TCRbeta diversity seen at day 60 was put down to recipient T cells and intrathymic progenitors that had survived conditioning. The apparently early alphabetaT-cell count recovery about two months after transplant was reportedly dependent on only several hundred rapidly expanded clones derived from non-depleted graft cells. The frequencies of hyperexpanded clones fell over the following months, and after one year, T-cell counts and TCRbeta diversity were mostly attributed to newly produced T cells.

The source is a boy in the first two years of life who had a stem cell transplant for SCID, so the T cells may come from the graft donor. The sample was PBMCs, mostly from graft donor cells, taken 360 days after TCRalphabeta/CD19-depleted stem cell transplant. The V and J segments used are TRBV6-5 and TRBJ1-1; TRBD1 is a possible D gene, resting on 6 matching bases. In nucleotides, the sequence is TGTGCCAGCAGTTACTCTAATGCCAGGGGCGGGACTGAAGCTTTCTTT. Its translation reads: CASSYSNARGGTEAFF.